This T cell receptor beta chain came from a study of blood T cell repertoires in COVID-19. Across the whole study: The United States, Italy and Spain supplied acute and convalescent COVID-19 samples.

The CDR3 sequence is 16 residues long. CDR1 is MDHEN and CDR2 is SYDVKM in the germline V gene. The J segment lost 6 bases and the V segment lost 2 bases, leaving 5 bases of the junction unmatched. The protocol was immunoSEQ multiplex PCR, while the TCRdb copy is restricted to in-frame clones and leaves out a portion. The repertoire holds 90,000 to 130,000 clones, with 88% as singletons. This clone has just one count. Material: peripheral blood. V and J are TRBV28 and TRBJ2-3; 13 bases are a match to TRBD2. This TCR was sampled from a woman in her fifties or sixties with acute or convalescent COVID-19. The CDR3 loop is CASSLRTSGSSDTQYF. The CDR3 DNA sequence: TGTGCCAGCAGTTTAAGGACTAGCGGGAGTAGCGATACGCAGTATTTT. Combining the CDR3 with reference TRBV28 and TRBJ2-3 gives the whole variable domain DVKVTQSSRYLVKRTGEKVFLECVQDMDHENMFWYRQDPGLGLRLIYFSYDVKMKEKGDIPEGYSVSREKKERFSLILESASTNQTSMYLCASSLRTSGSSDTQYFGPGTRLTVL.